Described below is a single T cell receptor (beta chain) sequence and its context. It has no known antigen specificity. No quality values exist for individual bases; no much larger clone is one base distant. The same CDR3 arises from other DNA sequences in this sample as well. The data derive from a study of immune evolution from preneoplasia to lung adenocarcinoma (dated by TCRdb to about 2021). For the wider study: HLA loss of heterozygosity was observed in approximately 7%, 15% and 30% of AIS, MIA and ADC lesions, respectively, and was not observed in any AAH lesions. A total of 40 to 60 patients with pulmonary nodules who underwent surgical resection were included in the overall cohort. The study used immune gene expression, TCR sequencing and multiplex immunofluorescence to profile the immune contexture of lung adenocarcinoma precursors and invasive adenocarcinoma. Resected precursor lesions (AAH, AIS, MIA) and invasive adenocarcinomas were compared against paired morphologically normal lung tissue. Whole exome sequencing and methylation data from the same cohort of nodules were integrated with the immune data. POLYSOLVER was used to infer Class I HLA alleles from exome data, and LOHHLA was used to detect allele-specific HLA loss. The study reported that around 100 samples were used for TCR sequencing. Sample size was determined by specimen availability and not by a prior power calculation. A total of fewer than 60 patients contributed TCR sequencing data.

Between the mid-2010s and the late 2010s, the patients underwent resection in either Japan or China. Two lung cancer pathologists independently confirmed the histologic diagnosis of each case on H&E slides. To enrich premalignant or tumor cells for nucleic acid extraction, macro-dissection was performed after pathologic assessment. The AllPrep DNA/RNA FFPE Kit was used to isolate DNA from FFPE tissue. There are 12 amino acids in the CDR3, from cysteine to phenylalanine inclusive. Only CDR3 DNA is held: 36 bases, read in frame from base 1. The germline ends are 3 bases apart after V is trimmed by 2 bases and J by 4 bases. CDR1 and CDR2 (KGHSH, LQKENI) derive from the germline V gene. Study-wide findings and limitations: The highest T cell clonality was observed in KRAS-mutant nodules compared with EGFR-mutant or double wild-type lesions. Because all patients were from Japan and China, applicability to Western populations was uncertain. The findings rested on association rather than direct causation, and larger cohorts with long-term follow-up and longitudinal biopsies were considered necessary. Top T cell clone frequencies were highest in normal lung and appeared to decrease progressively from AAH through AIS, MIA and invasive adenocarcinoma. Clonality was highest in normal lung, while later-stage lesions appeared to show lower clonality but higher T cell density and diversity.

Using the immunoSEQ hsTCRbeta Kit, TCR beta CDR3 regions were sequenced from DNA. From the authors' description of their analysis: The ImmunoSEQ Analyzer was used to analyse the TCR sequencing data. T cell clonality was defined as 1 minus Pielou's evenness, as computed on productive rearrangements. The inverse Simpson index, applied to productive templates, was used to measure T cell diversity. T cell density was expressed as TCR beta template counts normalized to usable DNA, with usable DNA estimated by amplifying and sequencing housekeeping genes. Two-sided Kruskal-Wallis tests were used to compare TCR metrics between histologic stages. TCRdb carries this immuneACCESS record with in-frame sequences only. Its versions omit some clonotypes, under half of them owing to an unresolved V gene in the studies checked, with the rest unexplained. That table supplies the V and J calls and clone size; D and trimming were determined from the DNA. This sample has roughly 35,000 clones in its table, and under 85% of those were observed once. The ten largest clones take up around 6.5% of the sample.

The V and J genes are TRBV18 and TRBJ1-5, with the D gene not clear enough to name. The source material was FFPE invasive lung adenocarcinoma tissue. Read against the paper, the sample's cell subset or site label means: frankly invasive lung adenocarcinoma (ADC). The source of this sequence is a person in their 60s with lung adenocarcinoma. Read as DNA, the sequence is TGTGCCAGCTCACCAGGGAATCAGCCCCAGCATTTT. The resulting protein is CASSPGNQPQHF.